This T cell receptor (beta chain) is from a study of shared clonotypes between healthy human individuals. Study summary: For every donor, three CD4 naive, three CD4 memory, two CD8 naive and one CD8 memory plates were used.

In the case of this clone: The antigen remains unidentified.

Per the study methods: Junction-only immunoSEQ sequences carried no quality scores, so filtering differed. TCRdb's table, derived via immunoSEQ multiplex PCR, lists solely in-frame clones and lacks some. That table gives V, J and clone size, and the DNA gave D and trimming. The sample shows approximately 2,200,000 clones, about 93% of them seen only once. Study-level findings and limits: Relative to their counterparts shared across all four donors, non-shared clonotypes exhibited diminished generation probabilities. Approximately 5% was the fraction of naive CD4 clonotypes found shared across four donors.

It was CD45RO-negative cells, positively selected for CCR7, that made up naive CD8 cells, with terminally differentiated effector memory CD45RA+ cells excluded. This CDR3 spans 15 amino acids. CDR1 LNHDA and CDR2 SQIVND come from the germline V gene (reference sequence). J was trimmed by 8 bases and V by 9 bases; bases with no gene match: 13. Input material: naive CD8+ T cells from PBMCs. The origin of this receptor is a man between 18 and 35 years old in good health. Some clones in this sample may be carry-over from other donors' samples. This rearrangement joins TRBV19 to TRBJ2-1; 10 bases are shared with TRBD1. Here the CDR3 DNA reads TGTGCCAGCAACCCCCGGGACAGGGGCTATTATGAGCAGTTCTTC. It yields the protein CASNPRDRGYYEQFF.